This TCR beta chain was observed in a study of blood T cell repertoires in COVID-19. Adults between about 18 and 95 years of age took part from 20 to 25 US areas. Categorization into cohorts depended on clinical history that participants reported. Symptom resolution, clearance, or two negative PCRs marked donors in Cohort 3 as recovered. The repertoire was sequenced with immunoSEQ multiplex PCR; TCRdb's copy has only in-frame clones and lacks some. Of roughly 310,000 clones listed, 90% were seen once; the top ten hold roughly 2.5%. Between the trimmed V and J ends, which lost 4 bases and 0 bases, there was a span of 9 bases. Germline CDR1 and CDR2: SQVTM and ANQGSEA. The CDR3 covers 13 residues.

This TCR derives from a man aged 60 to 69 who had recovered from COVID-19. This rearrangement joins TRBV29-1 to TRBJ1-1; no clear D. Sequencing was performed on PBMCs or T cells enriched from blood (not recorded which). In DNA, the CDR3 is TGCAGCGTTGGTGGGCAGATGAACACTGAAGCTTTCTTT. Its translation: CSVGGQMNTEAFF. The whole variable domain, filled in from reference TRBV29-1 and TRBJ1-1, reads SAVISQKPSRDICQRGTSLTIQCQVDSQVTMMFWYRQQPGQSLTLIATANQGSEATYESGFVIDKFPISRPNLTFSTLTVSNMSPEDSSIYLCSVGGQMNTEAFFGQGTRLTVV.